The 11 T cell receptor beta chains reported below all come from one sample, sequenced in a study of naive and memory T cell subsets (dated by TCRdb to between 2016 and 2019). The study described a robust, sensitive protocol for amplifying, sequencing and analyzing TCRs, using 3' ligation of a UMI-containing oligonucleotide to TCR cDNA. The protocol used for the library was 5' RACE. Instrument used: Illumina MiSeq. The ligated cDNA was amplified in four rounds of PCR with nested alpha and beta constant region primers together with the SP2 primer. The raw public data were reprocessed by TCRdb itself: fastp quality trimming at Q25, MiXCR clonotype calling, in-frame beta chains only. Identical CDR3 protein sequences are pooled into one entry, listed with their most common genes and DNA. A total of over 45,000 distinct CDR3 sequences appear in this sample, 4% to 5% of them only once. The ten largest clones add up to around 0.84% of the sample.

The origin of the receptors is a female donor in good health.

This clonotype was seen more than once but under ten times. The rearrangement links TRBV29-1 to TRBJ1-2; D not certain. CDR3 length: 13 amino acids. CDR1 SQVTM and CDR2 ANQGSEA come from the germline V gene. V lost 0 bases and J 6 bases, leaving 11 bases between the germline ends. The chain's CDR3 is CSVEEIGYNGYTF. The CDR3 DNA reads TGCAGCGTTGAAGAAATTGGTTACAATGGCTACACCTTC.

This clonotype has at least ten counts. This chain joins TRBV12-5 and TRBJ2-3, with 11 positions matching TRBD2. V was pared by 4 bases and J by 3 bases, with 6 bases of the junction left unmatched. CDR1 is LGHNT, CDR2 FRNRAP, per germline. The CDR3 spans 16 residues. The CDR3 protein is CASGSTGLAVTDTQYF. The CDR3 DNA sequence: TGTGCTAGTGGTTCAACGGGACTAGCGGTTACAGATACGCAGTATTTT.

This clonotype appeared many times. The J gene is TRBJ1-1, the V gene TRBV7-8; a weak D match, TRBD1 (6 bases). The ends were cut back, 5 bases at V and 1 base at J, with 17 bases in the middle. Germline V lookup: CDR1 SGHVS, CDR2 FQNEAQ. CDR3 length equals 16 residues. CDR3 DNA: TGTGCCAGCAGCACGCCTAAGGGGGGTTCGAACACTGAAGCTTTCTTT. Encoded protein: CASSTPKGGSNTEAFF.

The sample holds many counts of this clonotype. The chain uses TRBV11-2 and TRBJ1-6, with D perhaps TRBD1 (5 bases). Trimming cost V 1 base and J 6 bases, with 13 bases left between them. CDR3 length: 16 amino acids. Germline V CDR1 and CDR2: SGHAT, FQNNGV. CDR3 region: CASSLVPRQSNSPLHF. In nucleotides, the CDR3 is TGTGCCAGCAGCTTAGTCCCGAGACAGAGTAATTCACCCCTCCACTTT.

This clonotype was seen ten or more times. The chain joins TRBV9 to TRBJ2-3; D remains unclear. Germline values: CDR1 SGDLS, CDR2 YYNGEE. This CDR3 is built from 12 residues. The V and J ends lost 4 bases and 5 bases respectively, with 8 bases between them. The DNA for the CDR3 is TGTGCCAGCAGCACGGTCGGAGATACGCAGTATTTT. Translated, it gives CASSTVGDTQYF.

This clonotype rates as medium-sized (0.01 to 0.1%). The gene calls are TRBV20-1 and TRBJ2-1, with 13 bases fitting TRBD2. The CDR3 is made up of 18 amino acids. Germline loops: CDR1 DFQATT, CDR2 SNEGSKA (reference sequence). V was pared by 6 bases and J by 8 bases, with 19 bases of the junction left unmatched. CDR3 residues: CSARTATSGRAPWYEQFF. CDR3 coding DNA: TGCAGTGCCCGTACGGCAACTAGCGGGAGGGCCCCTTGGTATGAGCAGTTCTTC.

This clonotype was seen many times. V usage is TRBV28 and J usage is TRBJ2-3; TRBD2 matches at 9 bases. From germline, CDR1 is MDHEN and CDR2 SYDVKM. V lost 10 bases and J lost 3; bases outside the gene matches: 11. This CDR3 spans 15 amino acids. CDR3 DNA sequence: TGTGCCACCCAAGGTCCCGCGGGAGGGACAGATACGCAGTATTTT. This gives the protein CATQGPAGGTDTQYF.

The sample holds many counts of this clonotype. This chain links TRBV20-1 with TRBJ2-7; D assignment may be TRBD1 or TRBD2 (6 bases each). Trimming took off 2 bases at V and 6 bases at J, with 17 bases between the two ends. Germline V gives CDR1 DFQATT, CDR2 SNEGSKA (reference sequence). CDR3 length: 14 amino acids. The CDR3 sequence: CSARQSGGGLEQYF. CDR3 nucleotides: TGCAGTGCTAGACAGAGTGGAGGGGGGCTCGAGCAGTACTTC.

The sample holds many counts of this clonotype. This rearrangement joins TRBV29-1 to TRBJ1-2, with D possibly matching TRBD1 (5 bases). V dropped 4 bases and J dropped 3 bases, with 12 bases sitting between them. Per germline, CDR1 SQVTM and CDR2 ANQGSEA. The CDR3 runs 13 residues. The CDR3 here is CSVVTGWDYGYTF. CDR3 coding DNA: TGCAGCGTTGTTACAGGCTGGGACTATGGCTACACCTTC.

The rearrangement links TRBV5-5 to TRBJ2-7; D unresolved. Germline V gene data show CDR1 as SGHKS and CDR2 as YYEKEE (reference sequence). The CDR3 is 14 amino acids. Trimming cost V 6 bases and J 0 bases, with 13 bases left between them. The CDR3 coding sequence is TGTGCCAGCATCCGGACCAGGAGCTCCTACGAGCAGTACTTC. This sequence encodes CASIRTRSSYEQYF.

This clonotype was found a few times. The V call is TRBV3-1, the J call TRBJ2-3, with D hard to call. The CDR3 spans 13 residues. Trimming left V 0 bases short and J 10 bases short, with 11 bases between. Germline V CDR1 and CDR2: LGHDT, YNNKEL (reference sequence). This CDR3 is CASSQDVTAPQYF. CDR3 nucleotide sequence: TGTGCCAGCAGCCAAGATGTGACGGCCCCGCAGTATTTT.